The rows below give T cell receptor beta chains drawn from one sample of a study of blood T cell repertoires in COVID-19. This table comes from immunoSEQ multiplex PCR, and its TCRdb copy is limited to in-frame clones, with some not included. The sample contains a few hundred thousand clones, 87% of which appear only once. Sequencing was performed on PBMCs or T cells enriched from blood (not recorded which). The receptors were sampled from a woman aged 25 to 45 who had recovered from COVID-19. The CDR3 runs from the conserved cysteine through the conserved F or W. The D gene is left open where the match is weak. Clone sizes are given selectively: once, few, many, or a class where the clone is expanded.

abundance	v_gene	j_gene	d_gene	CDR3aa	CDR3nt
-	TRBV9	TRBJ1-6	TRBD1	CASRGQGARNSPLHF	TGTGCCAGCAGGGGACAGGGGGCGCGTAATTCACCCCTCCACTTT
once	TRBV6-5	TRBJ1-2	-	CASSYSTAGYNYGYTF	TGTGCCAGCAGTTACTCGACCGCGGGTTATAACTATGGCTACACCTTC
-	TRBV5-1	TRBJ2-3	-	CASSFPRDSTDTQYF	TGCGCCAGCAGCTTTCCGCGGGACAGCACAGATACGCAGTATTTT
-	TRBV30	TRBJ2-5	-	CAWYPGVGKTQYF	TGTGCCTGGTATCCCGGGGTGGGGAAGACCCAGTACTTC
-	TRBV19	TRBJ2-5	TRBD1	CASSIGTGGETQYF	TGTGCCAGTAGTATAGGGACAGGTGGAGAGACCCAGTACTTC
once	TRBV7-9	TRBJ2-7	-	CASSFGYSYEQYF	TGTGCCAGCAGCTTCGGGTACTCCTACGAGCAGTACTTC
-	TRBV5-6	TRBJ2-1	TRBD2	CASSRRESGGAGEQFF	TGTGCCAGCAGCCGCAGGGAGAGCGGGGGGGCCGGTGAGCAGTTCTTC
-	TRBV27	TRBJ1-1	TRBD1	CASRRQGATEAFF	TGTGCCAGCAGGAGACAGGGGGCCACTGAAGCTTTCTTT
few	TRBV7-9	TRBJ1-1	-	CASSLGVGLTEAFF	TGTGCCAGCAGCTTAGGGGTGGGACTAACTGAAGCTTTCTTT
few	TRBV27	TRBJ1-4	TRBD1	CASSGQGGEKLFF	TGTGCCAGCAGCGGACAGGGCGGAGAAAAACTGTTTTTT
-	TRBV5-1	TRBJ1-1	-	CASSLASVTEAFF	TGCGCCAGCAGCTTGGCCTCCGTGACAGAAGCTTTCTTT
-	TRBV27	TRBJ1-5	TRBD1	CASSWGQGNQPQHF	TGTGCCAGCAGTTGGGGACAGGGAAACCAGCCCCAGCATTTT
-	TRBV7-9	TRBJ1-6	TRBD1	CASSLGSGQGINSPLHF	TGTGCCAGCAGCTTAGGGTCAGGACAGGGTATCAATTCACCCCTCCACTTT
-	TRBV28	TRBJ2-7	-	CASSSWAVLIEQYF	TGTGCCAGCAGCTCTTGGGCAGTCCTAATCGAGCAGTACTTC
-	TRBV28	TRBJ1-5	TRBD1	CASSPNRQGSNQPQHF	TGTGCCAGCAGTCCTAACCGACAGGGCAGCAATCAGCCCCAGCATTTT
-	TRBV7-9	TRBJ1-2	-	CASSLVRQGGYGYTF	TGTGCCAGCAGCTTAGTCAGGCAGGGCGGCTATGGCTACACCTTC